Listed here are 27 T cell receptor beta chains from one sample, sequenced in a study of blood T cell repertoires in COVID-19. TCRdb's table, derived via immunoSEQ multiplex PCR, lists solely in-frame clones and lacks some. The profile shows more than 90,000 clones, 82% of them singletons. The sample was peripheral blood. These receptor sequences come from a man aged 65-85 years with acute or convalescent COVID-19.

This chain uses TRBV29-1 with TRBJ1-5; D call uncertain. CDR1 SQVTM and CDR2 ANQGSEA come from the germline V gene. This CDR3 has 17 residues. V was pared by 7 bases and J by 5 bases, with 27 bases between. The CDR3, as DNA: TGCAGCGACAGTTCGGGTAAGGAGGTCTGTGTGGATCAGCCCCAGCATTTT. As protein: CSDSSGKEVCVDQPQHF.

This chain links TRBV5-1 with TRBJ2-1; TRBD2 aligns across 11 bases. Germline CDR1 is SGHRS and CDR2 is YFSETQ. The CDR3 consists of 18 residues. J lost 6 bases, V lost 4 bases, and 15 bases had no gene match. CDR3 nucleotides: TGCGCCAGCAGCCTAATATCGCTGACTAGCGGGACAGGCAATGAGCAGTTCTTC. Translating gives CASSLISLTSGTGNEQFF.

The chain couples TRBV10-3 to TRBJ2-3; possibly TRBD1 for D (6 bases). V was shortened by 5 bases and J by 0 bases, with 6 bases between the two germline ends. Germline CDR1 ENHRY, CDR2 SYGVKD. The CDR3 is 13 amino acids. This chain's CDR3 is CAISTGSTDTQYF. In DNA form, the CDR3 reads TGTGCCATCAGTACAGGGAGCACAGATACGCAGTATTTT.

In DNA, the CDR3 is TGTGCCAGCAGCTCATCGGGATCCCGAAAATACAATGAGCAGTTCTTC. Translated, it gives CASSSSGSRKYNEQFF. The rearrangement links TRBV7-9 to TRBJ2-1, with a tentative D call TRBD2 (5 bases). V shed 4 bases and J shed 4 bases, with 17 bases lying between them. This CDR3 region has 16 residues. Per the germline V gene, CDR1 is SEHNR and CDR2 is FQNEAQ (reference sequence).

This clone was observed a handful of times. This chain links TRBV2 with TRBJ1-2; no reliable D call. This CDR3 is built from 13 residues. Trimming took 8 bases from V and 2 from J, leaving 12 bases between them. Germline-derived CDR1 and CDR2 are SNHLY and FYNNEI. CDR3 residues: CASLRDRNYGYTF. For the CDR3, the DNA is TGTGCCAGCCTCCGGGATCGGAACTATGGCTACACCTTC.

V and J are TRBV5-1 and TRBJ2-2; D is unresolved. Per germline, CDR1 SGHRS and CDR2 YFSETQ. V dropped 1 base and J dropped 1 base, with 8 bases sitting between them. This CDR3 region has 15 residues. The DNA of the CDR3 is TGCGCCAGCAGCTTGTTGTCAGGGAACACCGGGGAGCTGTTTTTT. This codes for CASSLLSGNTGELFF.

The sample holds one count of this clone. J is TRBJ2-7 and V is TRBV28; D gene uncertain. The germline gives CDR1 MDHEN, CDR2 SYDVKM. V lost 10 bases and J lost 3, with 13 bases in between. The CDR3 is 12 residues long. CDR3 region: CATSLSFYEQYF. DNA for the CDR3: TGTGCCACCTCTTTATCTTTCTACGAGCAGTACTTC.

This clone was detected once. The chain links TRBV10-1 to TRBJ2-1, with D perhaps TRBD1 (5 bases). Trimming removed 6 bases at V and 9 bases at J, with 12 bases between. The CDR3 sequence is 12 residues long. CDR1 is WNHNN and CDR2 is SYGVQD in the germline V gene (reference sequence). In DNA form, the CDR3 reads TGCGCCAGCAGCCCGACAGTCGGTGAGCAGTTCTTC. Translation gives CASSPTVGEQFF.

This chain joins TRBV28 and TRBJ1-1; 8 bases agree with TRBD1. Trimming removed 9 bases from V and 4 bases from J; junction bases left unmatched: 13. Germline CDR1 reads MDHEN; CDR2 reads SYDVKM. The CDR3 sequence is 15 residues long. The CDR3: CASAFARGLSTEAFF. The CDR3 nucleotides read TGTGCCAGTGCATTTGCCAGGGGGCTCAGCACTGAAGCTTTCTTT. The variable domain in full, with the rest retrieved from reference TRBV28 and TRBJ1-1, is DVKVTQSSRYLVKRTGEKVFLECVQDMDHENMFWYRQDPGLGLRLIYFSYDVKMKEKGDIPEGYSVSREKKERFSLILESASTNQTSMYLCASAFARGLSTEAFFGQGTRLTVV.

This clone was observed once. The genes are TRBV4-2 and TRBJ2-7; TRBD1 matches at 8 bases. The CDR3 length is 15 residues. Germline lookup yields CDR1 LGHNA and CDR2 YNFKEQ. With V trimmed by 3 bases and J by 5 bases, 9 bases remained unmatched. In DNA, the CDR3 is TGTGCCAGCAGCCAGAGAGACAGGGGCCCTAACGAGCAGTACTTC. Its translation: CASSQRDRGPNEQYF.

The chain is built from TRBV4-2 and TRBJ1-3, with D perhaps TRBD1 (6 bases). From germline, CDR1 is LGHNA and CDR2 YNFKEQ. The CDR3 covers 15 residues. The V and J ends lost 1 base and 7 bases respectively, with 14 bases between them. The CDR3 reads CASSQATGPWNTIYF. The CDR3 DNA is TGTGCCAGCAGCCAAGCGACAGGCCCCTGGAACACCATATATTTT.

DNA for the CDR3: TGCGCCAGCAGCTTTGGGGGCGGCGGTTCTAACTATGGCTACACCTTC. Translation gives CASSFGGGGSNYGYTF. This rearrangement joins TRBV5-1 to TRBJ1-2; tentative D call: TRBD1 (6 bases). Germline V gene data show CDR1 as SGHRS and CDR2 as YFSETQ. The CDR3 has 16 residues. V was trimmed by 2 bases and J by 0 bases, leaving 14 bases between them.

This chain links TRBV6-5 with TRBJ2-3; 9 nucleotides match TRBD2. Looked up from germline, CDR1 is MNHEY and CDR2 is SVGAGI. V gave up 0 bases and J gave up 10 bases; unmatched junction bases: 2. This CDR3 is built from 13 residues. CDR3 sequence reads: CASSYSGGRAQYF. CDR3 nucleotide sequence: TGTGCCAGCAGTTACTCCGGCGGGAGGGCGCAGTATTTT.

This chain joins TRBV19 and TRBJ1-5; 7 nucleotides agree with TRBD1. This CDR3 comprises 16 residues. Germline CDR1 reads LNHDA; CDR2 reads SQIVND (reference sequence). J lost 0 bases, V lost 5 bases, and 7 bases had no gene match. CDR3 sequence reads: CASSQRQGSSNQPQHF. The CDR3 coding sequence is TGTGCCAGTAGTCAGAGACAGGGAAGTAGCAATCAGCCCCAGCATTTT.

The V gene is TRBV18, the J gene TRBJ2-3, with D possibly TRBD2 on 5 matching bases. Trimming stripped 3 bases from V and 2 bases from J, with 9 bases between. Germline V lookup: CDR1 KGHSH, CDR2 LQKENI. The CDR3 has 14 residues. The CDR3 sequence is CASSPRRDTDTQYF. The CDR3 DNA reads TGTGCCAGCTCACCGAGACGGGACACAGATACGCAGTATTTT.

The V gene is TRBV9, the J gene TRBJ1-2; 8 bases fit TRBD1. The CDR3 sequence is 15 residues long. Germline CDR1 and CDR2: SGDLS and YYNGEE. Trimming at V came to 6 bases and at J to 1 base, leaving 8 bases not matched to a gene. This CDR3 reads CASNPTGASNYGYTF. The CDR3 bases are TGTGCCAGCAACCCGACAGGGGCGAGTAACTATGGCTACACCTTC.

The chain has TRBV2 and TRBJ2-1, with a possible D match to TRBD1 (5 bases). The CDR3 has 15 amino acids. Germline V lookup: CDR1 SNHLY, CDR2 FYNNEI. V lost 1 base and J 1 base, leaving 8 bases between the germline ends. The CDR3 sequence: CASSEGGRSYNEQFF. In nucleotides, the CDR3 is TGTGCCAGCAGTGAAGGGGGCCGTTCCTACAATGAGCAGTTCTTC. Full variable domain (remainder filled in from reference TRBV2 and TRBJ2-1): EPEVTQTPSHQVTQMGQEVILRCVPISNHLYFYWYRQILGQKVEFLVSFYNNEISEKSEIFDDQFSVERPDGSNFTLKIRSTKLEDSAMYFCASSEGGRSYNEQFFGPGTRLTVL.

This chain uses TRBV28 with TRBJ1-4; D possibly corresponds to TRBD1 (5 bases). The V gene lost 6 bases and the J gene lost 7 bases, with 15 bases spanning the gap. Per the germline V gene, CDR1 is MDHEN and CDR2 is SYDVKM. This CDR3 comprises 14 residues. The CDR3 sequence is CASRPWGGSEKLFF. The CDR3 nucleotides read TGTGCCAGCAGGCCCTGGGGGGGGAGTGAAAAACTGTTTTTT.

The chain has TRBV19 and TRBJ1-4; maybe TRBD1 (5 bases). This CDR3 has 14 residues. The ends were cut back, 7 bases at V and 5 bases at J, with 14 bases in the middle. Germline lookup yields CDR1 LNHDA and CDR2 SQIVND (reference sequence). The CDR3, as DNA: TGTGCCAGTATGGGGGAGGACAACAATGAAAAACTGTTTTTT. Protein sequence: CASMGEDNNEKLFF.

The rearrangement uses TRBV11-2 and TRBJ2-2, with TRBD1 matching 7 bases. V lost 7 bases and J lost 5; bases outside the gene matches: 13. CDR3 size: 16 residues. The germline V gene has CDR1 SGHAT and CDR2 FQNNGV. CDR3 protein: CASTLTPAGGTGELFF. DNA for the CDR3: TGTGCCAGCACCTTGACCCCGGCAGGGGGTACCGGGGAGCTGTTTTTT.

The chain has TRBV6-5 and TRBJ2-3; 9 bases map to TRBD1. The CDR3 is 15 residues long. The V segment lost 6 bases and the J segment 5 bases; nucleotides outside the gene matches: 9. Germline CDR1 is MNHEY and CDR2 is SVGAGI. CDR3: CASRTGQGRLDTQYF. CDR3 DNA sequence: TGTGCCAGCAGAACTGGACAGGGGAGGTTAGATACGCAGTATTTT.

The chain uses TRBV5-4 and TRBJ2-1, with 7 bases matching TRBD2. V was clipped by 1 base and J by 0 bases; unmatched bases: 7. The CDR3 is 17 residues long. Germline CDR1 reads SGHNT; CDR2 reads YYREEE (reference sequence). The CDR3 bases are TGTGCCAGCAGCTTGTTCAACGGCGGGAGCTCCTACAATGAGCAGTTCTTC. This gives the protein CASSLFNGGSSYNEQFF.

V is TRBV10-1 and J is TRBJ2-1; D may be TRBD2 (6 bases). The germline gives CDR1 WNHNN, CDR2 SYGVQD (reference sequence). Trimming left V 0 bases short and J 6 bases short, with 12 bases between. CDR3 length: 15 residues. CDR3 nucleotides: TGCGCCAGCAGTGAGTCGGGGACTTTCTTCAATGAGCAGTTCTTC. Amino acids: CASSESGTFFNEQFF.

The chain is built from TRBV28 and TRBJ1-2; 9 nucleotides agree with TRBD1. After removal of 8 bases from V and 7 bases from J, the junction contained 5 bases not matched to a gene. Germline V CDR1 and CDR2: MDHEN, SYDVKM. There are 12 residues in the CDR3. CDR3 loop: CASGQGTFGYTF. The CDR3 nucleotides are TGTGCCAGCGGACAGGGGACGTTTGGCTACACCTTC.

This clone was observed a handful of times. This chain uses TRBV5-1 with TRBJ1-1; 8 positions match TRBD1. The junction had 8 bases not matched to a gene; V was cut back by 4 bases and J by 0 bases. The CDR3 covers 16 residues. Germline CDR1 reads SGHRS; CDR2 reads YFSETQ. This chain's CDR3 is CASSNTGGGLNTEAFF. In nucleotides, the CDR3 is TGCGCCAGCAGCAATACAGGGGGTGGGTTGAACACTGAAGCTTTCTTT.

Of note for this clone: This specimen includes other DNA sequences encoding the same CDR3. This chain uses TRBV5-1 with TRBJ2-5; a possible D gene is TRBD2 (6 bases). V was clipped by 6 bases and J by 3 bases, with 15 bases between them. The CDR3 sequence is 14 residues long. Germline CDR1 SGHRS, CDR2 YFSETQ. The CDR3 coding sequence is TGCGCCAGCACCCTGGGAGGCACCGAAGAGACCCAGTACTTC. This codes for CASTLGGTEETQYF.

The chain joins TRBV9 to TRBJ2-2, with TRBD2 matching 9 bases. This CDR3 comprises 15 residues. CDR1 is SGDLS, CDR2 YYNGEE, per germline. Germline trimming cut 0 bases from V and 4 bases from J; bases unmatched to any gene: 1. The CDR3 DNA sequence: TGTGCCAGCAGCGTAGAAGCGGGAGGCACCGGGGAGCTGTTTTTT. This gives the protein CASSVEAGGTGELFF.